The entry that follows covers one T cell receptor (beta chain) sequence. Antigen specificity is unknown. Trimming stripped 0 bases from V and 6 bases from J, with 7 bases between. The length of the CDR3 is 13 residues. Germline V gene sequence: CDR1 MNHEY, CDR2 SVGEGT. This sample was included in a study of T cells after yellow fever vaccination. Study-wide results and caveats: Repertoires obtained by FACS sorting could include abundant clonotypes that entered as contaminants from the bulk population.

TCRdb reanalysed the 5' RACE reads using MiXCR and keeps one entry per CDR3 protein. Here the sample spans 150,000 to 200,000 distinct CDR3 sequences, approximately 11% being singletons. The clonotype comes from a man younger than 35 who received the YFV17D yellow fever vaccine. The V gene is TRBV6-2 or TRBV6-3, the J gene TRBJ2-3; D is undetermined. The sequenced sample was CD8+ T cells sorted from PBMCs, obtained 15 days after the yellow fever booster vaccination. The CDR3 region is CASSYSNLDTQYF. CDR3 bases: TGTGCCAGCAGTTACTCAAATTTGGATACGCAGTATTTT.